This T cell receptor (beta chain) was profiled in a study of human versus mouse CDR3 diversity and MHC coevolution. General study results and limits: Humans had the largest estimated TCR beta repertoire, 1.5 million to 2 million clonotypes.

TCRdb's copy holds only in-frame clones and misses some; the assay was immunoSEQ multiplex PCR. The sample includes some 80,000 clones, 80% to 95% of them seen just once. This clone was found once. Antigen: not known. The V segment lost 3 bases and the J segment 4 bases; nucleotides outside the gene matches: 5. The CDR3 loop spans 16 amino acids. Germline CDR1 is SGDLS and CDR2 is YYNGEE. The genes are TRBV9 and TRBJ2-3, with 13 nucleotides matching TRBD2. The sequence derives from a person between 25 and 75 years old in good health. Sequenced material: naive CD4+ T cells from blood. This sample's subset: CD45RO-negative CD62L-positive naive CD4 T cells. The CDR3 region is CASSARTSGSSDTQYF. The CDR3 DNA follows: TGTGCCAGCAGCGCCCGGACTAGCGGGAGTTCAGATACGCAGTATTTT.